This T cell receptor (beta chain) was observed in a study of T cell responses to AZD1222 COVID-19 vaccine. This clone was counted a single time. The antigen is not known. Using immunoSEQ multiplex PCR, the repertoire was profiled, and TCRdb retains in-frame clones only, with some absent. The table has under 150,000 clones, about nine tenths seen once. Study-level points and caveats: Unmutated regions of variants are reportedly targeted by nearly half of spike-specific TCRs. Clonal diversity was possibly underestimated, and the donors were mostly white British, with more females.

V lost 9 bases and J lost 2, with 10 bases in between. From germline, CDR1 is MNHEY and CDR2 SVGAGI. The CDR3 is 13 amino acids. This sequence joins TRBV6-5 and TRBJ1-4; D gene ambiguous. This receptor was obtained from an adult who received the AZD1222 COVID-19 vaccine. Specimen: peripheral blood, collected 28 days after the second AZD1222 dose. This CDR3 reads CASQRMTNEKLFF. The CDR3 nucleotides read TGTGCCAGTCAACGGATGACTAATGAAAAACTGTTTTTT.